This T cell receptor (beta chain) emerged from a study of T cell repertoires in cytomegalovirus infection. Across the whole study: Recently identified HLA-C-restricted CMV epitopes and well-studied HLA-B-restricted CMV epitopes were used by the study. Shared public TCR beta signatures pointed to both CMV infection and a matching HLA type. Notes on the study in general: Using cumulative public TCR beta family frequency, the authors identified those who carried CMV together with the relevant HLA.

A note on this clonotype: Its matching antigen is unknown.

TCRdb processed the reads anew with MiXCR; each CDR3 protein has one entry. This table has hundreds of thousands of distinct CDR3 sequences, approximately 42% appearing once. V was shortened by 1 base and J by 3 bases, with 9 bases between the two germline ends. The CDR3 totals 15 residues. Germline CDR1 reads MNHEY; CDR2 reads SVGAGI. This material consisted of cultured PBMCs, taken from culture after CMV antigen stimulation. This receptor was identified in a human donor in good health (CMV status not recorded). Some clones in this sample may be carry-over from other donors' samples. This chain uses TRBV6-5 with TRBJ2-2, with TRBD2 as a possible D gene (5 bases). Written as DNA, the CDR3 is TGTGCCAGCAGTTACTTCGGACTCCACACCGGGGAGCTGTTTTTT. This translates into CASSYFGLHTGELFF.